The 9 T cell receptor beta chains reported below all come from one sample, sequenced in a study of CD8 T cells in Susac syndrome (dated by TCRdb to the late 2010s). To prepare the library, the immunoSEQ multiplex PCR assay was applied. RNA was extracted using the RNeasy kit, and roughly 0.5 to 1 microgram was reverse transcribed with random hexamers. TCRdb ran its own pipeline on the public reads, namely fastp trimming at Q25 and MiXCR clone calling, and kept in-frame beta chains. Each CDR3 protein gets just one entry, which takes the most common genes and DNA from the rows behind it. In this sample the table shows about 300,000 distinct CDR3 sequences, over 75% of which occur a single time. 0.21% of the sample is in the top ten clones. Sequenced input: CD8+ T cells from PBMCs. The receptors were gathered from a human donor with multiple sclerosis.

The chain employs TRBV7-8 and TRBJ2-7; 7 nucleotides align to TRBD2. Looked up from germline, CDR1 is SGHVS and CDR2 is FQNEAQ. This CDR3 comprises 14 residues. Trimming took 5 bases from V and 3 from J; bases not matched to a gene: 7. This CDR3 is CASSGGGPFYEQYF. The CDR3 DNA follows: TGTGCCAGCAGCGGGGGAGGGCCCTTCTACGAGCAGTACTTC.

The rearrangement links TRBV19 to TRBJ2-7, with 8 bases identical to TRBD1. The CDR3 consists of 13 residues. The V gene's germline CDR1 is LNHDA and CDR2 SQIVND (reference sequence). This chain's CDR3 is CASGQGGTYEQYF. The CDR3 DNA follows: TGTGCGTCCGGACAGGGCGGCACCTACGAGCAGTACTTC.

The chain carries TRBV12-3 or TRBV12-4 and TRBJ2-7; a weak D match, TRBD1 (5 bases). The CDR3 consists of 16 residues. V was cut by 2 bases and J by 6 bases, with 20 bases left in between. The CDR3 sequence: CASSLSSRRVVTEQYF. CDR3 coding DNA: TGTGCCAGCAGTTTAAGTTCGCGCAGGGTAGTCACCGAGCAGTACTTC.

This chain connects TRBV29-1 to TRBJ1-2; 7 nucleotides line up with TRBD1. Germline V gene data show CDR1 as SQVTM and CDR2 as ANQGSEA. CDR3 length: 14 amino acids. With V trimmed by 5 bases and J by 2 bases, 8 bases remained unmatched. DNA of the CDR3: TGCAGCGTTCTGGGACAGACCTCCAACTATGGCTACACCTTC. This codes for CSVLGQTSNYGYTF.

The chain uses TRBV12-3 or TRBV12-4 and TRBJ2-1; TRBD2 might be the D (6 bases). The CDR3 covers 17 residues. V lost 5 bases to trimming and J lost 0 bases, with 17 bases between them. The CDR3: CASSAGPPYSSYNEQFF. CDR3 coding DNA: TGTGCCAGCAGTGCGGGACCTCCCTATAGCTCCTACAATGAGCAGTTCTTC.

This clonotype was recorded only once. V is TRBV4-3 and J is TRBJ2-7; a weak D match, TRBD2 (6 bases). The germline CDR1 and CDR2 sequences are LGHNA and YSLEER. The CDR3 totals 14 residues. V was cut by 3 bases and J by 3 bases, with 12 bases left in between. Here the CDR3 reads CASSHGREYYEQYF. CDR3 DNA: TGCGCCAGCAGCCACGGGCGGGAATACTACGAGCAGTACTTC.

The J gene is TRBJ1-1, the V gene TRBV28; D perhaps matches TRBD1 (5 bases). CDR1 is MDHEN and CDR2 is SYDVKM in the germline V gene. This CDR3 is 14 amino acids long. V shed 7 bases and J shed 1 base, with 13 bases lying between them. The DNA for the CDR3 is TGTGCCAGCACCTATGAGGGACGGAACACTGAAGCTTTCTTT. It codes for CASTYEGRNTEAFF.

The chain has TRBV19 and TRBJ2-7; 11 bases align to TRBD2. CDR3 size: 17 residues. CDR1 is LNHDA, CDR2 SQIVND, per germline (reference sequence). With 3 bases clipped from V and 3 bases from J, the junction kept 10 bases outside the gene matches. CDR3 sequence reads: CASSMSSGREIFYEQYF. The CDR3 DNA reads TGTGCCAGTAGTATGAGTAGCGGGAGGGAAATTTTCTACGAGCAGTACTTC.

V gene TRBV20-1 combines with J gene TRBJ2-7; either TRBD1 or TRBD2 may supply D (5 bases each). V was cut by 1 base and J by 0 bases, with 16 bases left in between. The CDR3 spans 16 residues. Per germline, CDR1 DFQATT and CDR2 SNEGSKA (reference sequence). The CDR3 protein is CSARGVGIGTSYEQYF. As DNA, the CDR3 is TGCAGTGCTAGAGGGGTGGGAATCGGGACCTCCTACGAGCAGTACTTC.